This T cell receptor beta chain was sequenced during a study of blood T cell repertoires in COVID-19. At the level of the study: COVID-19 samples from acute and convalescent phases originated in the United States, Italy and Spain. The analysed material was cDNA or gDNA that came from T cells, B-cell-depleted T cells, or PBMCs.

Original handling: For nucleated cells, counts were estimated from reference gene primer amplification. This table comes from immunoSEQ multiplex PCR, and its TCRdb copy is limited to in-frame clones, with some not included. The V and J calls and clone size were taken over from that table, and D and trimming were inferred from the DNA. Counted here are 100,000 or so clones, more than 85% occurring once; the ten biggest clones make up 2.3%. The TCR originated in a human donor with active COVID-19. The donor label of this sample is uncertain. Input material: peripheral blood.

In DNA, the CDR3 is TGTGCCAGTAGTGTTAGGGGAGATACGCAGTATTTT. It yields the protein CASSVRGDTQYF. J is TRBJ2-3 and V is TRBV19, with D perhaps matching TRBD1 (5 bases). Trimming cost V 5 bases and J 5 bases, with 8 bases left between them. The CDR3 sequence is 12 residues long. The germline gives CDR1 LNHDA, CDR2 SQIVND (reference sequence).